This TCR beta chain was identified during a study of fetal regulatory T cell absence and autoimmunity. Study-wide background: Exocrine pancreas autoimmunity occurred in IPEX patients lacking clinical diabetes.

The CDR3 loop spans 13 amino acids. Trimming removed 2 bases at V and 3 bases at J, with 7 bases between. Germline V gives CDR1 SEHNR, CDR2 FQNEAQ (reference sequence). Of note for this clone: Its antigen is not known.

Study-level results: Cord blood and pancreas showed broadly similar TRB gene family usage. Oligoclonal TCR enrichment in pancreas over cord blood reached over 95-fold for some clones. In IPEX syndrome, oligoclonal enrichment was read as supporting prenatal antigen-driven autoimmunity in the pancreas.

This table comes from immunoSEQ multiplex PCR, and its TCRdb copy is limited to in-frame clones, with some not included. The sample carries 85,000 to 100,000 clones, roughly 70% recorded once. This chain connects TRBV7-9 to TRBJ1-2, with no clear D. The sequenced material came from pancreas tissue. This TCR was sampled from a male donor with IPEX syndrome. The DNA for the CDR3 is TGTGCCAGCAGCTTATTACGTTACTATGGCTACACCTTC. This encodes CASSLLRYYGYTF.